This is a list of T cell receptor beta chains from one sample in a study of T cells after yellow fever vaccination. TCRdb re-called the 5' RACE reads through MiXCR, storing one row per CDR3 protein. The table lists fewer than 650,000 distinct CDR3 sequences, 21% of them singletons. The sample in question was PBMCs, obtained roughly 20 days after the first yellow fever vaccination. Receptors originate from a man younger than 35 who received the YFV17D yellow fever vaccine. CDR3s leave out the opening cysteine and the closing phenylalanine or tryptophan. D genes are given only for firm matches.

v_call: TRBV5-1
d_call: TRBD1
cdr3_aa: ASSFSGTGGFSTEAF

v_call: TRBV7-2
d_call: .
cdr3_aa: ASSLAEGLTEAF

v_call: TRBV7-2
d_call: TRBD1
cdr3_aa: ASSSGQGLNYGYT

v_call: TRBV28
d_call: TRBD1
cdr3_aa: ASSITGGETQY

v_call: TRBV18
d_call: TRBD1
cdr3_aa: ASSPRVPGQTSRANVLT

v_call: TRBV29-1
d_call: .
cdr3_aa: SVWEGATDTQY

v_call: TRBV7-9
d_call: .
cdr3_aa: ASSLENYGLSNYGYT

v_call: TRBV6-6
d_call: .
cdr3_aa: ASRETPEKLF

v_call: TRBV5-1
d_call: TRBD2
cdr3_aa: ASSLVASGGATADTQY

v_call: TRBV10-1
d_call: .
cdr3_aa: ASSLDRFSTDTQY

v_call: TRBV18
d_call: TRBD1
cdr3_aa: ASSTQGASTDTQY

v_call: TRBV5-1
d_call: .
cdr3_aa: ASSIGGGSRRRVNEQF

v_call: TRBV20-1
d_call: TRBD1
cdr3_aa: SASTGPNTEAF

v_call: TRBV19
d_call: TRBD1
cdr3_aa: ASGQGGNSPLH

v_call: TRBV19
d_call: .
cdr3_aa: ASGTSAQDTQY

v_call: TRBV12-3/TRBV12-4
d_call: TRBD1
cdr3_aa: ASSPQGNEQY

v_call: TRBV20-1
d_call: TRBD2
cdr3_aa: SADWTSGGAGEQF

v_call: TRBV20-1
d_call: .
cdr3_aa: SASASTNEKLF

v_call: TRBV11-2
d_call: .
cdr3_aa: ASSLWGGDTDTQY

v_call: TRBV27
d_call: TRBD2
cdr3_aa: ASSREVSYEQY

v_call: TRBV4-1
d_call: .
cdr3_aa: ASSPPTARSPLH

v_call: TRBV29-1
d_call: TRBD2
cdr3_aa: SVVGGFTGELF

v_call: TRBV4-1
d_call: .
cdr3_aa: ASSLRTVRDTEAF

v_call: TRBV11-2
d_call: .
cdr3_aa: ASSGRGDEQY

v_call: TRBV6-5
d_call: .
cdr3_aa: ASSYSQASNQPQH

v_call: TRBV18
d_call: .
cdr3_aa: ASSPPSLNTEAF

v_call: TRBV5-1
d_call: .
cdr3_aa: ASSFQGNEQF

v_call: TRBV28
d_call: TRBD1
cdr3_aa: ASSRWGTGAYEQY

v_call: TRBV18
d_call: .
cdr3_aa: ASSPNDRPKYEQY

v_call: TRBV4-3
d_call: TRBD1
cdr3_aa: ASSLTGTVYEQY

v_call: TRBV28
d_call: .
cdr3_aa: ASSLQGPPEAF

v_call: TRBV29-1
d_call: .
cdr3_aa: SVAKGDTGELF

v_call: TRBV12-3/TRBV12-4
d_call: .
cdr3_aa: ASSLVLQDNQPQH

v_call: TRBV18
d_call: TRBD1
cdr3_aa: ASSPGTGLAYEQY

v_call: TRBV11-2
d_call: .
cdr3_aa: ASSFPTDYQNSYNEQF

v_call: TRBV20-1
d_call: .
cdr3_aa: RPHWAGLPTDTQY

v_call: TRBV7-9
d_call: .
cdr3_aa: ASIRGSGNTIY

v_call: TRBV4-1
d_call: TRBD2
cdr3_aa: ASSQRPGLAGGSTDTQY

v_call: TRBV12-3/TRBV12-4
d_call: .
cdr3_aa: ASSLALRAGNTIY

v_call: TRBV5-1
d_call: .
cdr3_aa: ASSLASKTDTQY

v_call: TRBV13
d_call: .
cdr3_aa: ASSGSGLGTQY

v_call: TRBV4-3
d_call: .
cdr3_aa: ASSQERTYNEQF

v_call: TRBV5-4
d_call: TRBD1
cdr3_aa: ASSSTDYRGLNTEAF

v_call: TRBV4-3
d_call: .
cdr3_aa: ASSQGQEGTQY

v_call: TRBV19
d_call: .
cdr3_aa: ASSIVGYEQF

v_call: TRBV4-2
d_call: .
cdr3_aa: ASSQQFLDSGTYEQY

v_call: TRBV5-6
d_call: .
cdr3_aa: ASSLPIFPDTQY

v_call: TRBV29-1
d_call: .
cdr3_aa: SVLQGTGELF

v_call: TRBV29-1
d_call: TRBD1
cdr3_aa: SVAGTGGFSGANVLT

v_call: TRBV29-1
d_call: .
cdr3_aa: SGGLRLF